This T cell receptor (beta chain) was identified during a study of shared clonotypes between healthy human individuals. Using immunoSEQ multiplex PCR, the repertoire was profiled, and TCRdb retains in-frame clones only, with some absent. The sample carries roughly 2 million clones, roughly 95% recorded once. Findings and limits, study-wide: Shared across a few donors were 4% to 5% of the naive CD4 clonotypes.

Concerning this clone itself: The antigen remains undetermined.

The TCR comes from a man aged 18-30 years in good health. The specimen was naive CD4+ T cells sorted from blood. The subset denotes: CD45RA+ positively selected.

Written as DNA, the CDR3 is TGTGCCAGCAGTGAAAGGTTAGCGGGGGTTGATGAGCAGTTCTTC. It yields the protein CASSERLAGVDEQFF. This rearrangement joins TRBV6-4 to TRBJ2-1; TRBD2 matches at 9 bases. The V gene end was trimmed by 3 bases and the J gene end by 8 bases; junction bases not matched to a gene: 8. From germline, CDR1 is MRHNA and CDR2 SNTAGT. The CDR3 is made up of 15 amino acids.